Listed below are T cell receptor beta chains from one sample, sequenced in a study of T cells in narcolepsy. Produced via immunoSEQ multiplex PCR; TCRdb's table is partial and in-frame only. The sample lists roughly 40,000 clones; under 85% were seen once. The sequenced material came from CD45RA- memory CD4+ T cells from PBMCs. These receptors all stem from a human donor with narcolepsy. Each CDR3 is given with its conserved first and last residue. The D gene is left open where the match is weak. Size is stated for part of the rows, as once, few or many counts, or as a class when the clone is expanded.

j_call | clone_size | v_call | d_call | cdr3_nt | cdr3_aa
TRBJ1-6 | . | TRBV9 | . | TGTGCCAGCAGCGTAGAGTTGATAAATTCACCCCTCCACTTT | CASSVELINSPLHF
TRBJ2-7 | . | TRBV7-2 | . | TGTGCCAGCAGCGGATCAGCCAGACTTTACGAGCAGTACTTC | CASSGSARLYEQYF
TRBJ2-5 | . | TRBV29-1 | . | TGCAGCGTTGGAGCCCGGAGCGGGACCCAGTACTTC | CSVGARSGTQYF
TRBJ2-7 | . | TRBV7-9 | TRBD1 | TGTGCCAGCAGCCAGGACAGGGCGGAGTACGAGCAGTACTTC | CASSQDRAEYEQYF
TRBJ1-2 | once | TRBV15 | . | TGTGCCACCAGCAGTATGACCTATGGCTACACCTTC | CATSSMTYGYTF
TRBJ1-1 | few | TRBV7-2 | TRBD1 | TGTGCCAGCAGCGCGGGACAGGTACTCACTGAAGCTTTCTTT | CASSAGQVLTEAFF
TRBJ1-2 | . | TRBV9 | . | TGTGCCAGCAGTAACTATGGCTACACCTTC | CASSNYGYTF
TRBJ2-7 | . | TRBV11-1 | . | TGTGCCAGCAGCGTCGGACATACCGGCTACGAGCAGTACTTC | CASSVGHTGYEQYF
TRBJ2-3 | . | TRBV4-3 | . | TGCGCCAGCAGCCAAGACGACCGTGAGGCGCAGTATTTT | CASSQDDREAQYF
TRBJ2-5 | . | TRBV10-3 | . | TGTGCCATCAGTGGCCGGAGGGCAGAGGAGACCCAGTACTTC | CAISGRRAEETQYF
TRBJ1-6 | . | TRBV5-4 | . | TGTGCCAGCAGCGCACCAACAAAACAGGGAAACAATTCACCCCTCCACTTT | CASSAPTKQGNNSPLHF
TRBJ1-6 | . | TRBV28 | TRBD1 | TGTGCCAGCAGTTCCCGAGGCACAGGGGGTTCACCCCTCCACTTT | CASSSRGTGGSPLHF
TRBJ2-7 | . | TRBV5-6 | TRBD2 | TGTGCCAGCAGCTTGGTGGCTAGCGGGGATCGAATCTCCTACGAGCAGTACTTC | CASSLVASGDRISYEQYF
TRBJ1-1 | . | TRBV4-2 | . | TGTGCCAGCAGCCTCTCAGGGATGAGCACTGAAGCTTTCTTT | CASSLSGMSTEAFF
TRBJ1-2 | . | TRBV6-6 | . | TGTGCCAGCAGTTACTCTGAGGCGAACTATGGCTACACCTTC | CASSYSEANYGYTF
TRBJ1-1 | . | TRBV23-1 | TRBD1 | TGCGCCAGCAGTCATGAGAAGAGATCGACAGGGATAGGTGAAGCTTTCTTT | CASSHEKRSTGIGEAFF
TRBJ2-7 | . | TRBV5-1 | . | TGCGCCAGCAGCTCGGAGAACTACGAGCAGTACTTC | CASSSENYEQYF
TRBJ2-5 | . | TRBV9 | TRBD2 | TGTGCCAGCAGCGTAGCAGCGGGGCGTCAAGAGACCCAGTACTTC | CASSVAAGRQETQYF
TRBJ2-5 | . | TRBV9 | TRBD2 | TGTGCCAGCAGCGTCGGGACTAGCGGGGCCCGGGGAGAGACCCAGTACTTC | CASSVGTSGARGETQYF
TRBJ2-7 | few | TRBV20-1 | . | TGCAGTGCGAGCGAACCCCACGAGCAGTACTTC | CSASEPHEQYF
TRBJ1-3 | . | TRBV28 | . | TGTGCCAGCTGGTCAGGGCATCGGACTGGAAACACCATATATTTT | CASWSGHRTGNTIYF
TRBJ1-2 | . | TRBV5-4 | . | TGTGCCAGCAACACTCAGGGGACCTATGGCTACACCTTC | CASNTQGTYGYTF
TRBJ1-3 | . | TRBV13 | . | TGTGCCAGCAGCTTTGGGCAGAATGGAAACACCATATATTTT | CASSFGQNGNTIYF
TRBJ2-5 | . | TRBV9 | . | TGTGCCAGCACCCCCTCGCCCGGGAGTCAAGAGACCCAGTACTTC | CASTPSPGSQETQYF
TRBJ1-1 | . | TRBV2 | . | TGTGCCAGCAGTGTGGGGGGCACTGAAGCTTTCTTT | CASSVGGTEAFF
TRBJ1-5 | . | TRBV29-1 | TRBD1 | TGCAGCGTTCCCGGGACAGGGGGTCAGCCCCAGCATTTT | CSVPGTGGQPQHF
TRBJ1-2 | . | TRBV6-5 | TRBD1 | TGTGCCAGCAGTTCCGGGACAGGGGGAATTGGCTACACCTTC | CASSSGTGGIGYTF
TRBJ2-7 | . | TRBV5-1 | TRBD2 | TGCGCCAGCAGCTTGGGGGCTAGCGGCTACGAGCAGTACTTC | CASSLGASGYEQYF
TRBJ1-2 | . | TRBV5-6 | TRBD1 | TGTGCCAGCAGCTTGGCCGGGACAGGGAACTATGGCTACACCTTC | CASSLAGTGNYGYTF
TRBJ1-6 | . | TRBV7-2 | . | TGTGCCAGCAGGCGAACCCTAATCGGAACGGATAATTCACCCCTCCACTTT | CASRRTLIGTDNSPLHF
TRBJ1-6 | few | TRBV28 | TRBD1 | TGTGCCAGCAGCCCCATCCCAGGGGGCCGAGGGTTCTTT | CASSPIPGGRGFF
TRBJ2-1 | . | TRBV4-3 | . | TGCGCCAGCAGCCAAGAGAGGCAAACCTACAATGAGCAGTTCTTC | CASSQERQTYNEQFF
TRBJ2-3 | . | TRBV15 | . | TGTGCCACCAGGGATTTCGGGGATACGCAGTATTTT | CATRDFGDTQYF
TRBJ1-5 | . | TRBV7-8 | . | TGTGCCAGCAGCCACACATCAAGGAGCAATCAGCCCCAGCATTTT | CASSHTSRSNQPQHF
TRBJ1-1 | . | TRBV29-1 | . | TGCAGCGTTGAGCCCAAGGTTGGGGCCACTGAAGCTTTCTTT | CSVEPKVGATEAFF
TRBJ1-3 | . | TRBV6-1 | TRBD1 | TGTGCCAGCAGCCTACAGGGGAGGGCTGGAAACACCATATATTTT | CASSLQGRAGNTIYF
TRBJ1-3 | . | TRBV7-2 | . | TGTGCCAGCAGCTTAGATCGGGGAATAGTAAAGAACACCATATATTTT | CASSLDRGIVKNTIYF
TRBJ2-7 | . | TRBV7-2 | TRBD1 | TGTGCCAGCAGCCTGACAGGGGGCGCCACCTACGAGCAGTACTTC | CASSLTGGATYEQYF
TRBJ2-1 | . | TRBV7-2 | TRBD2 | TGTGCCAGCAGCTTAGGCGGACTAGCGGCCTACAATGAGCAGTTCTTC | CASSLGGLAAYNEQFF
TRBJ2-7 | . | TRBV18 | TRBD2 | TGTGCCAGCTCACCACCGGGTAGCGGGGGTTACGAGCAGTACTTC | CASSPPGSGGYEQYF
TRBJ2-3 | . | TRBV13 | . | TGTGCCAGCAGCGCATTCGACAGGACAGATACGCAGTATTTT | CASSAFDRTDTQYF